This T cell receptor (beta chain) was observed in a study of T cell repertoires in ileal Crohn's disease. This clone is a singleton in its sample. Profiled with immunoSEQ multiplex PCR; TCRdb holds only in-frame clones, not every one. The sample carries thousands of clones, roughly 96% recorded once. V lost 2 bases, J lost 8 bases, and 10 bases lay in between. Germline loops: CDR1 MNHEY, CDR2 SMNVEV (reference sequence). CDR3 length equals 14 residues. This clonotype was sampled from an adult with Crohn's disease. V is TRBV27 and J is TRBJ1-6; D is possibly TRBD1 (5 bases). Sequencing was carried out using ileal tissue. The CDR3: CASSLGGLHSPLHF. For the CDR3, the DNA is TGTGCCAGCAGTTTAGGGGGGTTGCATTCACCCCTCCACTTT.